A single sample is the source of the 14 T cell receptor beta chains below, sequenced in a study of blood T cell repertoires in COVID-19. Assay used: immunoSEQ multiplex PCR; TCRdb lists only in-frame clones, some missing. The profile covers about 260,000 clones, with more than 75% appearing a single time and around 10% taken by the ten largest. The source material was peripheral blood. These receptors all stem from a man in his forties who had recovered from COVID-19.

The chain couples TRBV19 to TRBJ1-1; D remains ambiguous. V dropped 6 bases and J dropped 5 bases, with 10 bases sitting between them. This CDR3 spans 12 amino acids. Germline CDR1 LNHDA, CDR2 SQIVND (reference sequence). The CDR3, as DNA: TGTGCCAGTAGGTCCCGGTCTACTGAAGCTTTCTTT. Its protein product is CASRSRSTEAFF.

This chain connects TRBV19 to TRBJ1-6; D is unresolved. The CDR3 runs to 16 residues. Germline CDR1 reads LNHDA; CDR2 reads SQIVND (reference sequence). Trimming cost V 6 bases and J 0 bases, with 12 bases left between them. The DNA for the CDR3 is TGTGCCAGTAGGAAGAGAGTTTACTCCTATAATTCACCCCTCCACTTT. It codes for CASRKRVYSYNSPLHF.

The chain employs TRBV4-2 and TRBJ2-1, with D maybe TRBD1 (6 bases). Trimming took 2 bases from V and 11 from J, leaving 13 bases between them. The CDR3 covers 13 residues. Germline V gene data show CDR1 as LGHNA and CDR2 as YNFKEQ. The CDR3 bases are TGTGCCAGCAGCCAACTCCAGACAGGACAGCAGTTCTTC. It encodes CASSQLQTGQQFF.

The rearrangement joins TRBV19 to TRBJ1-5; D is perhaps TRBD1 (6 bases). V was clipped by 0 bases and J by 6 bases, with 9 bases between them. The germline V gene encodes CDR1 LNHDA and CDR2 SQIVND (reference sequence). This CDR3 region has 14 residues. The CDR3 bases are TGTGCCAGTAGTATAGATCTAGGGGGTCAGCCCCAGCATTTT. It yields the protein CASSIDLGGQPQHF.

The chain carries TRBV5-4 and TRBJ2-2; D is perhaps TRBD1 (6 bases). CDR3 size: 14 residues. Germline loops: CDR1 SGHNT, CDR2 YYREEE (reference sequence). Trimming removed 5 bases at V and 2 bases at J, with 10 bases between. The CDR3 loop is CASRSDSNTGELFF. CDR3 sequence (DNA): TGTGCCAGCAGGTCGGACAGTAACACCGGGGAGCTGTTTTTT.

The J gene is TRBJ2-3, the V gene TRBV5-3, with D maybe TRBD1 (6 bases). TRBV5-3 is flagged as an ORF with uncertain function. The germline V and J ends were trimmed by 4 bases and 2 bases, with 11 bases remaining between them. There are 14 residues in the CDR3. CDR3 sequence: CARSLGQNTDTQYF. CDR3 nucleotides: TGTGCCAGAAGCCTAGGACAGAACACAGATACGCAGTATTTT.

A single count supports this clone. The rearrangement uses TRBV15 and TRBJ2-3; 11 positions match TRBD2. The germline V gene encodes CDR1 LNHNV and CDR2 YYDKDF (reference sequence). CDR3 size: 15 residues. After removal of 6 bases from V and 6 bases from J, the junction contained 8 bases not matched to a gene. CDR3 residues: CATSSSGGAFDTQYF. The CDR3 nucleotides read TGTGCCACCAGTAGTAGCGGGGGGGCATTTGATACGCAGTATTTT. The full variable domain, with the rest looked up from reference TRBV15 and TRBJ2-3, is DAMVIQNPRYQVTQFGKPVTLSCSQTLNHNVMYWYQQKSSQAPKLLFHYYDKDFNNEADTPDNFQSRRPNTSFCFLDIRSPGLGDTAMYLCATSSSGGAFDTQYFGPGTRLTVL.

The CDR3 region has the DNA TGTGCCAGCAGTCGACTCGGGACAGGGGCTCGGAACACTGAAGCTTTCTTT. This codes for CASSRLGTGARNTEAFF. This chain joins TRBV6-6 and TRBJ1-1; 10 nucleotides line up with TRBD1. V lost 5 bases to trimming and J lost 1 base; unmatched junction nucleotides: 10. The CDR3 covers 17 residues. Germline loops: CDR1 MNHNY, CDR2 SVGAGI (reference sequence).

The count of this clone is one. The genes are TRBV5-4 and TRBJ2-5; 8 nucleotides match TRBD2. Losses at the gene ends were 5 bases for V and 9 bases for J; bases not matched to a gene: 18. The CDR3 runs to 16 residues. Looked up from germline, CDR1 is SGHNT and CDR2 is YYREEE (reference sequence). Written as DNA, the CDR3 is TGTGCCAGCAGATATCAGGACCCGTCCCCGCGGGGGGCCCAGTACTTC. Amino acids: CASRYQDPSPRGAQYF.

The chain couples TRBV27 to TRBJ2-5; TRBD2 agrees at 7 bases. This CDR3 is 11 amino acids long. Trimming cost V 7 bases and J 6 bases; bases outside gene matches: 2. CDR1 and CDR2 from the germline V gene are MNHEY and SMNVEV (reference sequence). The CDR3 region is CASTGGKTQYF. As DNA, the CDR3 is TGTGCCAGCACCGGGGGGAAGACCCAGTACTTC.

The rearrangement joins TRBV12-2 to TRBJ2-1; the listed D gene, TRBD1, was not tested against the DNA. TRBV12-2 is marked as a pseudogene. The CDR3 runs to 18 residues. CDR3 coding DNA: TGTGCAAGTCGCTTAGTAGGGGGTCGTGATGGAACCTACAATGAGCAGTTCTTC. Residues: CASRLVGGRDGTYNEQFF.

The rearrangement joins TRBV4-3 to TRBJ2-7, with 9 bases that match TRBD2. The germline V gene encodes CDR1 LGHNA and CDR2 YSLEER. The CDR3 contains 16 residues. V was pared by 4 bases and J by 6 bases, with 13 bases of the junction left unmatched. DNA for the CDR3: TGCGCCAGCAGCCGATTCAAATCCGCACTAGCGGGCGAGCAGTACTTC. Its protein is CASSRFKSALAGEQYF.

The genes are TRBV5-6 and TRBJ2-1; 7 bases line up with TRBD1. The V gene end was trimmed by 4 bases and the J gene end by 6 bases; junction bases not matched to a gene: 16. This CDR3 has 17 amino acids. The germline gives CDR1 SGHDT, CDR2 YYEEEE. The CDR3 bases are TGTGCCAGCAGCAGTGGCTACGGGACAGTGGTGGTCAATGAGCAGTTCTTC. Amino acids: CASSSGYGTVVVNEQFF.

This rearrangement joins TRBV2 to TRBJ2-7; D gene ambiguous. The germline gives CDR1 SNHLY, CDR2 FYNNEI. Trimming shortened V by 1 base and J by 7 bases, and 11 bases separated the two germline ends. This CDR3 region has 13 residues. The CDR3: CASSEDRVSEQYF. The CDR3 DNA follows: TGTGCCAGCAGTGAAGACCGGGTGAGTGAGCAGTACTTC. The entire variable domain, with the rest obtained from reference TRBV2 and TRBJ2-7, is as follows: EPEVTQTPSHQVTQMGQEVILRCVPISNHLYFYWYRQILGQKVEFLVSFYNNEISEKSEIFDDQFSVERPDGSNFTLKIRSTKLEDSAMYFCASSEDRVSEQYFGPGTRLTVT.